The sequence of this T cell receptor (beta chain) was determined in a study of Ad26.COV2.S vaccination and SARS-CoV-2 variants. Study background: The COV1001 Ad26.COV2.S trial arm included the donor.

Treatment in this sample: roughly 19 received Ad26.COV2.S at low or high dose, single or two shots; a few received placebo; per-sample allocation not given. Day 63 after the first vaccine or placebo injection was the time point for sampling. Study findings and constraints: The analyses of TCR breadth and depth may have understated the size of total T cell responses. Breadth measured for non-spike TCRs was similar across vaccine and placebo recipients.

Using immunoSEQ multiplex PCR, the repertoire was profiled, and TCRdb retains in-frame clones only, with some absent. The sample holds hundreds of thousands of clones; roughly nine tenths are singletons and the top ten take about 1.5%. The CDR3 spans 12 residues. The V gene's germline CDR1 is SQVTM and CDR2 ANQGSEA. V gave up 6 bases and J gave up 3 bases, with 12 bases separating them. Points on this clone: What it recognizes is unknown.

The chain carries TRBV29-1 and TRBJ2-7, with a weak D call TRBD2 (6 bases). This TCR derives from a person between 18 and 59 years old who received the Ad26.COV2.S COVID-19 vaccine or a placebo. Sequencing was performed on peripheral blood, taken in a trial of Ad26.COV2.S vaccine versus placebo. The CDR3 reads CSVAGPGYEQYF. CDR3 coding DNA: TGCAGCGTGGCGGGACCCGGCTACGAGCAGTACTTC.